These T cell receptor beta chains were read from a single sample in a study of shared clonotypes between healthy human individuals. Repertoires were generated with immunoSEQ multiplex PCR, while TCRdb's copy carries only in-frame clones and drops some. The sample consists of about 510,000 clones, around 74% of them appearing once. The sequenced material came from PBMCs. The receptor set was obtained from a woman aged 40 to 50 in good health. Some clones in this sample may be carry-over from other donors' samples. The CDR3 runs from the conserved cysteine through the conserved F or W. The D gene is left open where the match is weak. Where a row states a size, it is once, few, many or the class of an expanded clone; other rows omit it.

clone size	D gene	J gene	V gene	CDR3 DNA	CDR3 protein
.	.	TRBJ1-3	TRBV28	TGTGCCAGCAGTTCCTTCTCTGGAAACACCATATATTTT	CASSSFSGNTIYF
many	.	TRBJ1-4	TRBV7-2	TGTGCCAGCAGCTTATGGAGGGAAAAACTGTTTTTT	CASSLWREKLFF
.	.	TRBJ2-1	TRBV7-9	TGTGCCAGCAGCGCGGCGGTCCTTGAGCAGTTCTTC	CASSAAVLEQFF
.	.	TRBJ1-2	TRBV5-1	TGCGCCAGCAGCTTAGTTTTAGATGATGGCTACACCTTC	CASSLVLDDGYTF
.	.	TRBJ2-3	TRBV5-5	TGTGCCAGCAGCTTTGCACAGCCTGGGGGAACAGATACGCAGTATTTT	CASSFAQPGGTDTQYF
.	TRBD1	TRBJ2-7	TRBV9	TGTGCCAGCAGCGAGGCCCCAGGACAGGGCTACGAGCAGTACTTC	CASSEAPGQGYEQYF
.	.	TRBJ1-6	TRBV30	TGTGCCTGGAGTGTCAGGGTCTTAGCTTCACCCCTCCACTTT	CAWSVRVLASPLHF
.	TRBD1	TRBJ1-6	TRBV27	TGTGCCAGCAGTCCGCGGGACAGGGAGAATTCACCCCTCCACTTT	CASSPRDRENSPLHF
.	TRBD1	TRBJ1-4	TRBV6-5	TGTGCCAGCAGTTTCACCGACAGGGGAAAACTGTTTTTT	CASSFTDRGKLFF
.	.	TRBJ2-7	TRBV5-1	TGCGCCAGCAGCTTGGCAGCCGAGTCCTACGAGCAGTACTTC	CASSLAAESYEQYF
.	.	TRBJ1-1	TRBV6-5	TGTGCCAGCAGCTCGTCTACCCGAATGAACACTGAAGCTTTCTTT	CASSSSTRMNTEAFF
.	.	TRBJ2-1	TRBV10-3	TGTGCCATCAGTGAGTCGGGGGCTCCCAGCAATGAGCAGTTCTTC	CAISESGAPSNEQFF